The 14 T cell receptor beta chains presented below share a single source sample, sequenced in a study of graft-versus-host responses after intestinal transplantation. Measured with immunoSEQ multiplex PCR; TCRdb has only the in-frame clones, and not every one. Here the sample spans about 57,000 clones, over 85% being singletons. The sample in question was PBMCs, obtained 26 days after transplant. These receptors came from a human patient who received an intestinal transplant, so some T cells may come from the graft donor.

The chain has TRBV28 and TRBJ1-2; 9 bases are a match to TRBD1. The V and J ends lost 5 bases and 8 bases, in that order; junction bases with no gene match: 6. The CDR3 is 13 amino acids. Germline V CDR1 and CDR2: MDHEN, SYDVKM. This chain's CDR3 is CASSPPTGGGYTF. The CDR3 region has the DNA TGTGCCAGCAGTCCCCCGACAGGGGGAGGCTACACCTTC.

The chain joins TRBV2 to TRBJ1-6; 7 nucleotides match TRBD1. J gave up 7 bases and V 6 bases, and 9 bases lay outside the gene matches. The CDR3 is 15 amino acids. In germline, CDR1 is SNHLY, CDR2 FYNNEI. The CDR3 here is CASSRGGEGNSPLHF. As DNA, the CDR3 is TGTGCCAGCAGCAGAGGGGGCGAAGGGAATTCACCCCTCCACTTT.

This clone has just one count. The chain couples TRBV4-1 to TRBJ1-5; tentative D call: TRBD1 (6 bases). V lost 0 bases and J lost 5, with 11 bases in between. The CDR3 spans 15 residues. Germline assignment: CDR1 MGHRA and CDR2 YSYEKL. The DNA of the CDR3 is TGCGCCAGCAGCCAAGATGGGAGGGGGGATCAGCCCCAGCATTTT. Protein: CASSQDGRGDQPQHF.

CDR3 residues: CASSEFGGRGETQYF. CDR3 bases: TGTGCCAGCAGTGAATTCGGGGGGCGCGGAGAGACCCAGTACTTC. This chain links TRBV6-1 with TRBJ2-5; TRBD2 might be the D (7 bases). Looked up from germline, CDR1 is MNHNS and CDR2 is SASEGT. V was trimmed by 2 bases and J by 4 bases, leaving 14 bases between them. This CDR3 is 15 amino acids long.

This rearrangement joins TRBV27 to TRBJ2-7, with 7 bases that match TRBD1. V lost 5 bases and J lost 0; bases outside the gene matches: 10. Germline V gene data show CDR1 as MNHEY and CDR2 as SMNVEV (reference sequence). This CDR3 has 16 amino acids. The CDR3 sequence: CASSTTYRGPSYEQYF. The CDR3 nucleotides are TGTGCCAGCAGTACTACCTACAGGGGCCCCTCCTACGAGCAGTACTTC.

This clone appeared a few times. The chain uses TRBV5-8 and TRBJ2-7, with 7 bases that match TRBD2. The germline V gene encodes CDR1 SGHTS and CDR2 YDEGEE. After removal of 1 base from V and 2 bases from J, the junction contained 3 bases not matched to a gene. This CDR3 has 14 residues. The CDR3 coding sequence is TGTGCCAGCAGCTTGCGGCTAGCGGCCTACGAGCAGTACTTC. It translates to CASSLRLAAYEQYF.

The CDR3 nucleotides are TGTGCCAGCAGCTTCGGTCGCGGGGGCACCGGGGAGCTGTTTTTT. It codes for CASSFGRGGTGELFF. The V and J genes are TRBV7-3 and TRBJ2-2, with 7 positions matching TRBD2. This CDR3 is 15 amino acids long. Trimming cost V 3 bases and J 4 bases; bases outside gene matches: 5. Per the germline V gene, CDR1 is SGHTA and CDR2 is FQGTGA.

The CDR3 DNA reads as TGCGCCAGCAGCCAAGATCTTACAGGTCGTACCGGGGAGCTGTTTTTT. It translates to CASSQDLTGRTGELFF. This sequence joins TRBV4-3 and TRBJ2-2; weak D call: TRBD1 (5 bases). The V end was cut by 0 bases, the J end by 5 bases, with 13 bases between. The CDR3 extends over 16 amino acids. From germline, CDR1 is LGHNA and CDR2 YSLEER.

The V and J genes are TRBV5-4 and TRBJ2-3, with 8 bases aligning to TRBD1. Trimming cost V 3 bases and J 2 bases; bases outside gene matches: 2. CDR1 SGHNT and CDR2 YYREEE come from the germline V gene (reference sequence). The CDR3 has 14 residues. Here the CDR3 reads CASSWTGHTDTQYF. In DNA form, the CDR3 reads TGTGCCAGCAGCTGGACAGGGCACACAGATACGCAGTATTTT.

The J gene is TRBJ1-2, the V gene TRBV28; 7 bases align to TRBD1. The CDR3 is made up of 16 amino acids. Germline values: CDR1 MDHEN, CDR2 SYDVKM. The J segment lost 8 bases and the V segment lost 2 bases, leaving 14 bases of the junction unmatched. CDR3 region: CASSLKGPGGNIGYTF. CDR3 nucleotides: TGTGCCAGCAGTTTAAAAGGTCCAGGGGGGAATATAGGCTACACCTTC.

The chain combines TRBV7-9 with TRBJ2-7, with unresolved D. The CDR3 is 15 residues long. Germline values: CDR1 SEHNR, CDR2 FQNEAQ (reference sequence). V was cut by 4 bases and J by 0 bases, with 13 bases left in between. CDR3 nucleotides: TGTGCCAGCAGCTCGTCGCCGGAGAGCTCCTACGAGCAGTACTTC. Protein: CASSSSPESSYEQYF.

The genes are TRBV27 and TRBJ1-6; D is perhaps TRBD1 (6 bases). The CDR3 totals 16 residues. The germline V and J ends were trimmed by 3 bases and 4 bases, with 13 bases remaining between them. The germline CDR1 and CDR2 sequences are MNHEY and SMNVEV (reference sequence). The CDR3 sequence: CASSFIGDKYNSPLHF. CDR3 DNA: TGTGCCAGCAGTTTTATAGGGGACAAATATAATTCACCCCTCCACTTT.

The chain has TRBV5-4 and TRBJ2-3, with a tentative D call TRBD2 (6 bases). Germline CDR1 and CDR2: SGHNT and YYREEE (reference sequence). CDR3 length equals 12 residues. V shed 8 bases and J shed 3 bases, with 10 bases lying between them. CDR3 loop: CASRGGTDTQYF. The CDR3 region has the DNA TGTGCCAGTCGCGGAGGGACAGATACGCAGTATTTT.

V usage is TRBV11-2 and J usage is TRBJ2-1; D ambiguous. The CDR3 loop spans 14 amino acids. V was clipped by 1 base and J by 4 bases, with 8 bases between them. The germline V gene encodes CDR1 SGHAT and CDR2 FQNNGV. CDR3 sequence (DNA): TGTGCCAGCAGCTTAGGCACAGATTACAATGAGCAGTTCTTC. Amino acid sequence: CASSLGTDYNEQFF.